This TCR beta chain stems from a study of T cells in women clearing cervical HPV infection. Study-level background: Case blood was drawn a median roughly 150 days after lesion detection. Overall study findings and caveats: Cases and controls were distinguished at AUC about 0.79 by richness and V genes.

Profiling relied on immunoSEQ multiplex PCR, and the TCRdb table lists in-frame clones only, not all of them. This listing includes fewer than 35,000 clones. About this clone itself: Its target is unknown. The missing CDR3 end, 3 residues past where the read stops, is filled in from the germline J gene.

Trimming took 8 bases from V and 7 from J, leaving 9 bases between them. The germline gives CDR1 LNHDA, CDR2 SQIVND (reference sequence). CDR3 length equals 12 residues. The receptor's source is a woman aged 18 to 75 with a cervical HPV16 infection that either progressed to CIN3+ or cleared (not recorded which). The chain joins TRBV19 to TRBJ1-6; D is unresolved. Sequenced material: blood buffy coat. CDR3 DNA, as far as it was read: TGTGCCAGTCGATTACTCAATTCACCC. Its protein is CASRLLNSP. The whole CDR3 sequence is CASRLLNSPLHF.